The 27 T cell receptor beta chains reported below all come from one sample, sequenced in a study of T cells in Graves' hyperthyroidism and ophthalmopathy (dated by TCRdb to about 2019). Library construction relied on multiplex PCR. TCRdb names Illumina HiSeq 2000 as the instrument used. The TCR beta CDR3 regions were amplified from the RNA transcripts. A first-round RT-PCR of the TCR CDR3 used the HTBI primer set with the Qiagen OneStep RT-PCR kit. TCRdb reworked the public reads: Q25 trimming with fastp, MiXCR clone assembly, productive beta chains retained. Every CDR3 protein is listed once, alongside the most common genes and DNA of its rows. The sample has some 550,000 distinct CDR3 sequences on record, about 16% of them singletons. The ten biggest clones cover less than 3.5% of the sample. The specimen was blood. Receptors originate from a woman between 40 and 55 years old with Graves' ophthalmopathy.

There are a few counts of this clonotype. The chain combines TRBV7-3 with TRBJ2-1; 12 bases align to TRBD2. Germline lookup yields CDR1 SGHTA and CDR2 FQGTGA. Trimming cost V 1 base and J 8 bases; bases outside gene matches: 18. The CDR3 is 20 amino acids. The chain's CDR3 is CASSLISSLSSSGGAHEQFF. The CDR3 region has the DNA TGTGCCAGCAGCTTAATATCCAGCCTGTCATCTAGCGGGGGGGCCCATGAGCAGTTCTTC. Drawing the rest from reference TRBV7-3 and TRBJ2-1, the complete variable domain is GAGVSQTPSNKVTEKGKYVELRCDPISGHTALYWYRQSLGQGPEFLIYFQGTGAADDSGLPNDRFFAVRPEGSVSTLKIQRTERGDSAVYLCASSLISSLSSSGGAHEQFFGPGTRLTVL.

The chain is built from TRBV13 and TRBJ2-1; D might be TRBD2 (5 bases). Trimming removed 4 bases from V and 2 bases from J, with 15 bases in between. Germline loops: CDR1 PRHDT, CDR2 FYEKMQ (reference sequence). The CDR3 is 16 amino acids. CDR3 coding DNA: TGTGCCAGCAGCTGGAGAAGGCTAGCCCCCTACAATGAGCAGTTCTTC. This encodes CASSWRRLAPYNEQFF.

In its sample, this clonotype was seen many times. The V and J genes are TRBV18 and TRBJ2-1; maybe TRBD1 (5 bases). This CDR3 comprises 17 residues. In germline, CDR1 is KGHSH, CDR2 LQKENI. The germline V and J ends were trimmed by 2 bases and 3 bases, with 17 bases remaining between them. CDR3 coding DNA: TGTGCCAGCTCACCATCGGTAGGGGCCCATTACTACAATGAGCAGTTCTTC. Its protein is CASSPSVGAHYYNEQFF.

Ten or more counts support this clonotype. This sequence joins TRBV2 and TRBJ2-7; tentatively, D is TRBD2 (5 bases). The germline V and J ends were trimmed by 5 bases and 2 bases, with 13 bases remaining between them. The CDR3 consists of 14 residues. Germline V gene lookup returns CDR1 SNHLY and CDR2 FYNNEI. The CDR3 DNA sequence: TGTGCCAGCAGTATAGGTCAGCGGACCTACGAGCAGTACTTC. Protein sequence: CASSIGQRTYEQYF.

There are many counts of this clonotype. The gene calls are TRBV6-1 and TRBJ2-7; TRBD2 matches at 9 bases. The CDR3 consists of 15 residues. Germline trimming cut 8 bases from V and 5 bases from J; bases unmatched to any gene: 13. From germline, CDR1 is MNHNS and CDR2 SASEGT. The CDR3 DNA is TGTGCCAGCCGCACAGGGGTAGCGGGAGTTGACGAGCAGTACTTC. Encoded protein: CASRTGVAGVDEQYF.

The chain links TRBV28 to TRBJ2-2; 7 bases agree with TRBD2. The CDR3 sequence is 14 residues long. CDR1 is MDHEN and CDR2 is SYDVKM in the germline V gene. Losses at the gene ends were 9 bases for V and 0 bases for J; bases not matched to a gene: 4. CDR3 DNA sequence: TGTGCCAGTGCCGGGACTACGAACACCGGGGAGCTGTTTTTT. Translation gives CASAGTTNTGELFF.

In this sample, this clonotype turned up many times. The rearrangement uses TRBV7-9 and TRBJ2-3; D is perhaps TRBD1 (6 bases). This CDR3 is built from 14 residues. The germline CDR1 and CDR2 sequences are SEHNR and FQNEAQ (reference sequence). V was cut by 7 bases and J by 0 bases, with 11 bases left in between. CDR3 DNA sequence: TGTGCCAGCACCCCGGGACAAAGCACAGATACGCAGTATTTT. As protein: CASTPGQSTDTQYF.

The chain is built from TRBV28 and TRBJ1-6; a possible D gene is TRBD1 (6 bases). The germline gives CDR1 MDHEN, CDR2 SYDVKM. The CDR3 runs 14 residues. The V gene lost 6 bases and the J gene lost 7 bases, with 13 bases spanning the gap. CDR3 region: CASRPTGSNSPLHF. CDR3 DNA sequence: TGTGCCAGCAGACCCACAGGGTCCAATTCACCCCTCCACTTT.

J is TRBJ2-7 and V is TRBV2, with D maybe TRBD2 (6 bases). Trimming shortened V by 5 bases and J by 0 bases, and 14 bases separated the two germline ends. The CDR3 has 15 residues. Per germline, CDR1 SNHLY and CDR2 FYNNEI. CDR3 nucleotide sequence: TGTGCCAGCAGTCAAACCCCGGGAGTCTCCTACGAGCAGTACTTC. This codes for CASSQTPGVSYEQYF. Together with reference TRBV2 and TRBJ2-7, the CDR3 gives the full variable domain: EPEVTQTPSHQVTQMGQEVILRCVPISNHLYFYWYRQILGQKVEFLVSFYNNEISEKSEIFDDQFSVERPDGSNFTLKIRSTKLEDSAMYFCASSQTPGVSYEQYFGPGTRLTVT.

This clonotype was seen many times. V gene TRBV29-1 combines with J gene TRBJ1-4; TRBD1 might be the D (6 bases). The CDR3 covers 15 residues. Trimming shortened V by 4 bases and J by 8 bases, and 20 bases separated the two germline ends. Germline assignment: CDR1 SQVTM and CDR2 ANQGSEA. The CDR3 DNA is TGCAGCGTTGGGCAGGGAGGGGGGGTCGGAGAAAAACTGTTTTTT. Protein: CSVGQGGGVGEKLFF.

This clonotype was recorded at least ten times. V is TRBV7-2 and J is TRBJ2-5; D ambiguous. V gave up 5 bases and J gave up 9 bases, with 16 bases separating them. This CDR3 spans 13 amino acids. Germline assignment: CDR1 SGHTA and CDR2 FQGNSA. The CDR3 loop is CASSPYAPVAQYF. CDR3 in DNA: TGTGCCAGCAGCCCCTATGCTCCGGTGGCCCAGTACTTC.

This clonotype was recorded many times. CDR3 amino acids: CAWSVRTGGYSGNTIYF. The CDR3 region has the DNA TGTGCCTGGAGTGTCCGGACAGGGGGATACTCTGGAAACACCATATATTTT. The genes are TRBV30 and TRBJ1-3, with 10 bases identical to TRBD1. V lost 0 bases to trimming and J lost 0 bases; unmatched junction nucleotides: 5. Germline loops: CDR1 GTSNPN, CDR2 SVGIG (reference sequence). CDR3 length: 17 amino acids. Supplemented by reference TRBV30 and TRBJ1-3, the full variable domain reads SQTIHQWPATLVQPVGSPLSLECTVEGTSNPNLYWYRQAAGRGLQLLFYSVGIGQISSEVPQNLSASRPQDRQFILSSKKLLLSDSGFYLCAWSVRTGGYSGNTIYFGEGSWLTVV.

CDR3 nucleotides: TGCGCCAGCAGCCCCCGACAGGGGCCCCCCAACGAGCAGTACTTC. This sequence encodes CASSPRQGPPNEQYF. V gene TRBV4-1 combines with J gene TRBJ2-7; 8 bases are shared with TRBD1. The length of the CDR3 is 15 residues. The V gene end was trimmed by 4 bases and the J gene end by 5 bases; junction bases not matched to a gene: 10. The germline V gene has CDR1 MGHRA and CDR2 YSYEKL.

This clonotype has a count of ten or more. The rearrangement uses TRBV7-9 and TRBJ1-1, with D unresolved. The CDR3 is 12 residues long. V shed 1 base and J shed 7 bases, with 7 bases lying between them. Germline values: CDR1 SEHNR, CDR2 FQNEAQ (reference sequence). This chain's CDR3 is CASSLVHGEAFF. The CDR3 nucleotides read TGTGCCAGCAGCTTAGTCCACGGTGAAGCTTTCTTT.

This clonotype has a count of ten or more. The V gene is TRBV7-2, the J gene TRBJ2-3; the match to TRBD2 covers 10 bases. Trimming at V came to 2 bases and at J to 7 bases, leaving 6 bases not matched to a gene. The CDR3 spans 15 residues. Germline CDR1 SGHTA, CDR2 FQGNSA. In nucleotides, the CDR3 is TGTGCCAGCAGCTTAAAGCGGGGGGGCCTTCATACGCAGTATTTT. It translates to CASSLKRGGLHTQYF.

This clonotype is a singleton in its sample. Germline and junction disagree at one end, which may indicate a read error. The chain is built from TRBV19 and TRBJ2-1; 8 bases match TRBD1. Germline V lookup: CDR1 LNHDA, CDR2 SQIVND (reference sequence). CDR3 length equals 15 residues. The DNA of the CDR3 is TGTGCCAGTAGTAGAGGACAGGGACCCTACAATGAGCGGTTCTTC. It translates to CASSRGQGPYNERFF.

This clonotype has at least ten counts. The V and J genes are TRBV6-1 and TRBJ2-6; D remains unclear. Between the trimmed V and J ends, which lost 8 bases and 0 bases, there was a span of 11 bases. Germline-derived CDR1 and CDR2 are MNHNS and SASEGT. The CDR3 runs to 15 residues. CDR3 DNA sequence: TGTGCCAGCTCGGAAGGAAGCTCTGGGGCCAACGTCCTGACTTTC. This codes for CASSEGSSGANVLTF.

This clonotype was recorded a few times. This chain links TRBV6-1 with TRBJ1-1; D is unclear. Per the germline V gene, CDR1 is MNHNS and CDR2 is SASEGT. The germline V and J ends were trimmed by 7 bases and 1 base, with 10 bases remaining between them. The CDR3 covers 13 residues. The CDR3 nucleotides read TGTGCCAGCACCCACTCAGGGAACACTGAAGCTTTCTTT. Translated: CASTHSGNTEAFF.

This clonotype was counted ten times or more. V usage is TRBV6-2 or TRBV6-3 and J usage is TRBJ2-7; no clear D. This CDR3 contains 13 residues. The V and J ends lost 7 bases and 0 bases respectively, with 10 bases between them. Germline V gene sequence: CDR1 MNHEY, CDR2 SVGEGT. CDR3 DNA: TGTGCCAGCAAGGCGTGGAGCTCCTACGAGCAGTACTTC. Amino acid sequence: CASKAWSSYEQYF.

This clonotype was recorded at least ten times. The chain links TRBV11-3 to TRBJ2-1, with unresolved D. Trimming stripped 5 bases from V and 8 bases from J, with 10 bases between. Looked up from germline, CDR1 is SGHNT and CDR2 is YENEEA. The CDR3 sequence is 12 residues long. The CDR3 DNA is TGTGCCAGCAGCGTAGGGTCCCATGAGCAGTTCTTC. This codes for CASSVGSHEQFF.

This clonotype was seen at least ten times. The CDR3 DNA reads as TGTGCCAGCAGGGCGGGGAGGGTAGACACTGAAGCTTTCTTT. This sequence encodes CASRAGRVDTEAFF. The genes are TRBV2 and TRBJ1-1, with unresolved D. Germline V lookup: CDR1 SNHLY, CDR2 FYNNEI. V gave up 6 bases and J gave up 3 bases, with 14 bases separating them. This CDR3 is 14 amino acids long.

This clonotype has more than one count but fewer than ten. The genes are TRBV2 and TRBJ2-3, with TRBD1 as a possible D gene (6 bases). The CDR3 sequence is 16 residues long. The ends were cut back, 7 bases at V and 0 bases at J, with 17 bases in the middle. Germline assignment: CDR1 SNHLY and CDR2 FYNNEI. DNA for the CDR3: TGTGCCAGCACTCCTAGACAGGCCGTCAGCACAGATACGCAGTATTTT. Encoded protein: CASTPRQAVSTDTQYF.

This clonotype was observed at least ten times. This chain links TRBV18 with TRBJ1-4, with 9 bases aligning to TRBD1. CDR3 length: 14 amino acids. Germline V gene sequence: CDR1 KGHSH, CDR2 LQKENI. V trimming: 8 bases; J trimming: 7 bases; junction bases outside the gene matches: 8. The CDR3 spells CASSPGQGGEKLFF. The CDR3, as DNA: TGTGCCAGCAGTCCGGGACAGGGAGGTGAAAAACTGTTTTTT.

In this sample, this clonotype turned up many times. The V gene is TRBV12-3 or TRBV12-4, the J gene TRBJ2-7; D may be TRBD1 (6 bases). This CDR3 is built from 15 residues. Trimming shortened V by 2 bases and J by 3 bases, and 14 bases separated the two germline ends. CDR3 sequence (DNA): TGTGCCAGCAGTTTATGGGGGCCAAACCGCTACGAGCAGTACTTC. Translating it yields CASSLWGPNRYEQYF.

This clonotype was recorded many times. The CDR3 reads CASSPNNRAGANVLTF. The CDR3 DNA sequence: TGTGCCAGCTCACCAAATAACAGGGCTGGGGCCAACGTCCTGACTTTC. The chain links TRBV18 to TRBJ2-6, with D perhaps TRBD1 (6 bases). V was clipped by 2 bases and J by 2 bases, with 10 bases between them. The CDR3 has 16 residues. Per the germline V gene, CDR1 is KGHSH and CDR2 is LQKENI.

This clonotype was counted a few times. The chain is built from TRBV20-1 and TRBJ2-2; TRBD1 is a possible D gene (7 bases). The CDR3 covers 13 residues. CDR1 and CDR2 from the germline V gene are DFQATT and SNEGSKA (reference sequence). The V gene lost 4 bases and the J gene lost 6 bases, with 12 bases spanning the gap. The CDR3: CSAKDREAGELFF. In nucleotides, the CDR3 is TGCAGTGCTAAAGACAGGGAGGCCGGGGAGCTGTTTTTT.

This clonotype has a handful of counts. The J gene is TRBJ2-3, the V gene TRBV20-1; D not certain. The CDR3 contains 14 residues. Germline loops: CDR1 DFQATT, CDR2 SNEGSKA (reference sequence). Trimming left V 4 bases short and J 4 bases short, with 15 bases between. The CDR3 reads CSAMVGSSADTQYF. In DNA, the CDR3 is TGCAGTGCTATGGTGGGGTCGAGCGCAGATACGCAGTATTTT.